This T cell receptor (beta chain) is drawn from a study of circulating and synovial CD4+ cells in juvenile arthritis. The CDR3 spans 13 residues. Germline CDR1 SGHAT, CDR2 FQNNGV. V shed 3 bases and J shed 9 bases, with 14 bases lying between them. TCRdb's copy holds only in-frame clones and misses some; the assay was immunoSEQ multiplex PCR. Of fewer than 40,000 clones listed, about 95% are singletons. Points from the study as a whole: Compared with bulk blood, circulating pathogenic-like lymphocytes shared substantially more CDR3 sequences with synovial T cells.

Turning to this clone: Its antigen remains unknown.

V usage is TRBV11-2 and J usage is TRBJ1-1, with D uncertain. The sample was CD4+ T cells from blood. This receptor was taken from a human donor with juvenile idiopathic arthritis. The CDR3 coding sequence is TGTGCCAGCAGCTTCGGCCTGACAAGACAAGCTTTCTTT. It translates to CASSFGLTRQAFF.